The T cell receptor beta chain described here comes from a study of blood T cell repertoires in COVID-19 (TCRdb year 2020). Some background on the complete study: Samples from collaborators originated in the United States, Italy and Spain and spanned both the acute and convalescent phases of COVID-19. The prospective study material was composed of cDNA or gDNA derived from T cells, B-cell-depleted T cells, or PBMCs. Deeply sampled blood TCRbeta repertoires from subjects exposed to, actively infected with, or recovered from COVID-19 were included in the dataset. A freely available public database, intended as a resource for researchers studying the immune response to SARS-CoV-2, is where the repertoires were released. The samples were drawn from two sources: the first 160 participants of the ongoing ImmuneRACE study, and fewer than 1,500 subjects contributed by 6 global collaborators. A de-identified subject ID, COVID-19 status, age in years and sex were almost always included in the sample metadata. Where available, HLA class I and class II types were taken from metadata supplied by the sample provider and were not determined by assay-based typing. Paper-wide results and their limitations: Clinical and demographic metadata were provided uncurated, with the amount varying by source and participant.

Regarding this clone: Its antigen target is currently unknown. Base qualities were left out, and no much larger clone turns up one base away.

The CDR3 numbers 16 residues from cysteine through phenylalanine. The only DNA kept is the CDR3, 48 bases in frame from the first base. Trimming at the junction amounts to 0 bases on V and 3 bases on J, and the germline ends lie 13 bases apart. CDR1 and CDR2, per the germline V gene (reference sequence), are LNHNV and YYDKDF. TCRbeta CDR3 regions were amplified from genomic DNA using the immunoSEQ Assay, a bias-controlled multiplex PCR. In the source study's methods: The number of nucleated cells in each sample was estimated from the amplification of reference gene primers within the assay. Sequence reads were collapsed and filtered to measure the absolute abundance of every unique TCRbeta CDR3 rearrangement. Productive Simpson clonality was computed per sample as the square root of Simpson's diversity index over productive rearrangements. Held by TCRdb, this immuneACCESS table contains in-frame sequences only and omits some clones. Under half of the omission traces to an unresolved V gene where checked; the cause of the rest is unknown. That table is the source of V, J and clone size, and D and trimming were worked out from the DNA. Across this sample there are fewer than 500,000 clones, with roughly 86% seen only once. Clones ranked in the top ten supply under 1.5% of the sample.

Enrolling through a virtual design, the prospective study's participants ranged in age from roughly 18 to 90 years and lived across 24 United States geographic areas. Cohort assignment in the prospective study relied on participant-reported clinical history from a screening survey and a study questionnaire. Recovered participants in ImmuneRACE Cohort 3 were defined as having two consecutive negative NP/OP PCR tests, clearance from a healthcare professional, or resolution of symptoms. Each participant in the prospective study had whole blood, serum and a nasopharyngeal or oropharyngeal swab collected by mobile phlebotomists. Prospective study participants could optionally give additional blood draws and questionnaires over a roughly two-month period. Prospective study blood samples were shipped either frozen or at room temperature before DNA extraction.

The sequence was obtained from a man aged 30-40 years who had recovered from COVID-19. The source material was PBMCs or T cells enriched from blood (not recorded which). Rearrangement joined TRBV15 to TRBJ2-3, with no reliable assignment of the D segment. The CDR3 protein: CATSRDLAGTTDTQYF. The DNA sequence is TGTGCCACCAGCAGAGATCTCGCAGGAACTACAGATACGCAGTATTTT. Reference TRBV15 and TRBJ2-3 proteins supply the regions before and after the CDR3; the full variable domain is: DAMVIQNPRYQVTQFGKPVTLSCSQTLNHNVMYWYQQKSSQAPKLLFHYYDKDFNNEADTPDNFQSRRPNTSFCFLDIRSPGLGDTAMYLCATSRDLAGTTDTQYFGPGTRLTVL.